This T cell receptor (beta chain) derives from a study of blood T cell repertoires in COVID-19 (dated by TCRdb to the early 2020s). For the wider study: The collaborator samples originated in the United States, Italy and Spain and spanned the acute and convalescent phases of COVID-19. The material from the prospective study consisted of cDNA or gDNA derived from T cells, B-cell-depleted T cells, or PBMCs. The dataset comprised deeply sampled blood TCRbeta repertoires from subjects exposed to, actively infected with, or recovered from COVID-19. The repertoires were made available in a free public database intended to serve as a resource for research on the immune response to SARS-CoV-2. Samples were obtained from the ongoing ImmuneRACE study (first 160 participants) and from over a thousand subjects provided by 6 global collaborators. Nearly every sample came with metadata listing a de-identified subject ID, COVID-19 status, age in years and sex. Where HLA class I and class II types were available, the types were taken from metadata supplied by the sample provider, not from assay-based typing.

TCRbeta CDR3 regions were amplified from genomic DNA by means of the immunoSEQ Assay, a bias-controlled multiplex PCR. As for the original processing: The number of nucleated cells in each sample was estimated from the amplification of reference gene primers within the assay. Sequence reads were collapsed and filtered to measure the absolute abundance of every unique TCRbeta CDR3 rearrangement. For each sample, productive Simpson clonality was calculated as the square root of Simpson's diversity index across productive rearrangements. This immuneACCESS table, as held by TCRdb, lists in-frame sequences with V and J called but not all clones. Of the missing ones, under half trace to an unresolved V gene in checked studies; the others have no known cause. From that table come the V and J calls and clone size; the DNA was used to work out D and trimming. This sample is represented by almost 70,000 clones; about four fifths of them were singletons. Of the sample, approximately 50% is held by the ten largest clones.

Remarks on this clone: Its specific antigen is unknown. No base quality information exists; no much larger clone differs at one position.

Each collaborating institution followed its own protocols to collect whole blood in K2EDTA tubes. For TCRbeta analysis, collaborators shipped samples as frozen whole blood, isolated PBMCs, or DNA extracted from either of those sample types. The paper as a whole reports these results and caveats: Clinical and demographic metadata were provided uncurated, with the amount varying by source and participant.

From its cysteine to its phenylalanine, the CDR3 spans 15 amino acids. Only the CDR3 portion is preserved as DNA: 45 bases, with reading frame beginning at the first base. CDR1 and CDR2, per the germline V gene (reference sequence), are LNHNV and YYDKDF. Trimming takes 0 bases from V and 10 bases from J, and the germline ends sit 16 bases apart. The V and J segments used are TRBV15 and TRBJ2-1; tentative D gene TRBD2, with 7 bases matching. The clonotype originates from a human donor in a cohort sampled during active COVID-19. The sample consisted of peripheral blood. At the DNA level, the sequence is TGTGCCACCAGCAGAGATCACGGGGGGCAAAACGAGCAGTTCTTC. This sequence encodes CATSRDHGGQNEQFF.